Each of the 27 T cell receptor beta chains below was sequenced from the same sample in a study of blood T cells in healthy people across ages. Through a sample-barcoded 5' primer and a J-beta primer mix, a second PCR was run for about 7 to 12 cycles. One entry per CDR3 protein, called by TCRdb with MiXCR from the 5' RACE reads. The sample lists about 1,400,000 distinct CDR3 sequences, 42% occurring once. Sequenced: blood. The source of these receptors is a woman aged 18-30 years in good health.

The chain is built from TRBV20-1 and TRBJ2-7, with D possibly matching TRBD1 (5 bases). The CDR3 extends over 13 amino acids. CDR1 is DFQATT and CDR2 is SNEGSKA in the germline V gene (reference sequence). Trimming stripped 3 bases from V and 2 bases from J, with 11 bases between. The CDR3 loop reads CSASKADTYEQYF. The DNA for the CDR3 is TGCAGTGCTAGTAAGGCGGACACCTACGAGCAGTACTTC.

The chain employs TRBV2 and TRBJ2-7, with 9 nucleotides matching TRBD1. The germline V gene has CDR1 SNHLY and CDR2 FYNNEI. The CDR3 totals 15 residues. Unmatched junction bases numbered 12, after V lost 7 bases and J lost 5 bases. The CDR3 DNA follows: TGTGCCAGCACCACGGGGACAGGGAAATACCACGAGCAGTACTTC. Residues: CASTTGTGKYHEQYF.

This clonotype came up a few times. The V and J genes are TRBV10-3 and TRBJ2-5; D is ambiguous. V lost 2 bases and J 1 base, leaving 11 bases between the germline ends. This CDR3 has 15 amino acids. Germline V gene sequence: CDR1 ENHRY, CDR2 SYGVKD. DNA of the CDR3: TGTGCCATCAGTGAGGCCCAGGCAATCCAAGAGACCCAGTACTTC. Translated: CAISEAQAIQETQYF.

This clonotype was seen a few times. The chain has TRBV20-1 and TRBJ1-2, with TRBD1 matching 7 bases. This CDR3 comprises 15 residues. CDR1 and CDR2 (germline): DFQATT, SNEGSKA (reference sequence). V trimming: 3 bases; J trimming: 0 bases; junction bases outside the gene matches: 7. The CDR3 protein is CSASSQGEANYGYTF. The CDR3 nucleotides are TGCAGTGCTAGTAGTCAGGGGGAAGCTAACTATGGCTACACCTTC.

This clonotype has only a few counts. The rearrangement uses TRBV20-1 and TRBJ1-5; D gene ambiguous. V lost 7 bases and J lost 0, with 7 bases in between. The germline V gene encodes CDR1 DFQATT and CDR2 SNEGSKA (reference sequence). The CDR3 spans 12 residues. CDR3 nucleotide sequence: TGCAGTGTGCGCGATAGCAATCAGCCCCAGCATTTT. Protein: CSVRDSNQPQHF.

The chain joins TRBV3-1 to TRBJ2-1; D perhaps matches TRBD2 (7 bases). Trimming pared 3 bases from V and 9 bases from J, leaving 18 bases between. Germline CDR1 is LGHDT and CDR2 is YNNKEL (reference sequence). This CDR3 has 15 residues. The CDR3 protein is CASSHAGALRGEQFF. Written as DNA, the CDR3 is TGTGCCAGCAGCCATGCGGGGGCCCTCCGCGGTGAGCAGTTCTTC.

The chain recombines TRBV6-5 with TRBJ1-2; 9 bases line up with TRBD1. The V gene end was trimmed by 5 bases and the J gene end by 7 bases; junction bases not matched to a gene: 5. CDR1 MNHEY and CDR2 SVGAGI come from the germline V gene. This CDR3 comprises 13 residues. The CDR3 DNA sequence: TGTGCCAGCAGTGACAGGGGGAGTAGTGGCTACACCTTC. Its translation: CASSDRGSSGYTF.

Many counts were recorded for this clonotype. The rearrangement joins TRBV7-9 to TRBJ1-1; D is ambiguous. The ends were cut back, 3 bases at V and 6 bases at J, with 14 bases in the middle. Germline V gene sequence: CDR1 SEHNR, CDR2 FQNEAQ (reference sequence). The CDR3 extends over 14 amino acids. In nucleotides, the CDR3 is TGTGCCAGCAGCTTCGGGCAGGCACCGGCTGAAGCTTTCTTT. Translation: CASSFGQAPAEAFF.

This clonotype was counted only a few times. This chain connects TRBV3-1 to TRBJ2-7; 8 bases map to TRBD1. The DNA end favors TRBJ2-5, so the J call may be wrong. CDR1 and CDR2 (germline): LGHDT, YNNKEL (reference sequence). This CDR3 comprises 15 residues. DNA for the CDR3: TGTGCCAGCAGCCAAAACAGGGGGTTTGGAGAGACCCAGTACTTC. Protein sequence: CASSQNRGFGETQYF.

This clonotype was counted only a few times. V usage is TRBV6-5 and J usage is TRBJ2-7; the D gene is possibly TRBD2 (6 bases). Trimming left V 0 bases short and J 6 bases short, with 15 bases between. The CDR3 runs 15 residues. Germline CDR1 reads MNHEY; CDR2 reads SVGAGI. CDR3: CASSYSLAPKAEQYF. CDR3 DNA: TGTGCCAGCAGTTACTCTCTAGCGCCGAAGGCCGAGCAGTACTTC.

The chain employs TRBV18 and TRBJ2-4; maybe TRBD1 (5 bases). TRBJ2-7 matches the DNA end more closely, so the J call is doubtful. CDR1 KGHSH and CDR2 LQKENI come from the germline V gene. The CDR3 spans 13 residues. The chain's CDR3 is CASSPPLQDEQYF. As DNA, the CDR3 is TGTGCCAGCTCACCACCGTTACAGGACGAGCAGTACTTC.

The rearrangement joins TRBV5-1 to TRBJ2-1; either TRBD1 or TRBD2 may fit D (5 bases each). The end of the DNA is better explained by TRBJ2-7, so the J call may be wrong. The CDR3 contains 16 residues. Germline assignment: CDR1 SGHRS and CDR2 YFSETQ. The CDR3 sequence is CASSLMWGSSYNEQYF. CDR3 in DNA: TGCGCCAGCAGTTTGATGTGGGGGAGCTCCTACAATGAGCAGTACTTC.

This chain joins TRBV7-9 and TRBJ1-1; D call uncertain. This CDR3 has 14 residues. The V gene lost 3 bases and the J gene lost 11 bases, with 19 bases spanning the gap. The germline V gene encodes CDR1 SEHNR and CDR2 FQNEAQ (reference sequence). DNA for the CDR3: TGTGCCAGCAGCTTTAGCTTACAGCGGGATGAGGCTTTCTTT. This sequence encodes CASSFSLQRDEAFF.

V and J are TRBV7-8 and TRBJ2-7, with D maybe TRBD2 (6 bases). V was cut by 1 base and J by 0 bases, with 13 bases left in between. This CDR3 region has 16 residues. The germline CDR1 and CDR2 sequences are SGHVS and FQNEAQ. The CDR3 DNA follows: TGTGCCAGCAGCTTAGAATTTTCCGGGAGCTCCTACGAGCAGTACTTC. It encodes CASSLEFSGSSYEQYF. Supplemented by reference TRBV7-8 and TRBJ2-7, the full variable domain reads GAGVSQSPRYKVAKRGQDVALRCDPISGHVSLFWYQQALGQGPEFLTYFQNEAQLDKSGLPSDRFFAERPEGSVSTLKIQRTQQEDSAVYLCASSLEFSGSSYEQYFGPGTRLTVT.

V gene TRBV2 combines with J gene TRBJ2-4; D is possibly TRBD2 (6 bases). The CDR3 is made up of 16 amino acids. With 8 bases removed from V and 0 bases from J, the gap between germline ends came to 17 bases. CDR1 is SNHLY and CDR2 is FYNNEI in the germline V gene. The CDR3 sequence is CASSNPGVLAKNIQYF. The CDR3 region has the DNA TGTGCCAGCTCCAACCCGGGGGTACTAGCCAAAAACATTCAGTACTTC.

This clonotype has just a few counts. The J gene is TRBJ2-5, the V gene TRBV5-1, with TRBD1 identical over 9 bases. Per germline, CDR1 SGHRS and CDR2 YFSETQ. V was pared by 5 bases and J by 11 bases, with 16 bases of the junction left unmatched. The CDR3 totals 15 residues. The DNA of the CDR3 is TGCGCCAGCAGTCCGACAGGGGGTGTGTACAATGAGCAGTACTTC. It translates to CASSPTGGVYNEQYF. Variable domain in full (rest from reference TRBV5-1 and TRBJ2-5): KAGVTQTPRYLIKTRGQQVTLSCSPISGHRSVSWYQQTPGQGLQFLFEYFSETQRNKGNFPGRFSGRQFSNSRSEMNVSTLELGDSALYLCASSPTGGVYNEQYFGPGTRLLVL.

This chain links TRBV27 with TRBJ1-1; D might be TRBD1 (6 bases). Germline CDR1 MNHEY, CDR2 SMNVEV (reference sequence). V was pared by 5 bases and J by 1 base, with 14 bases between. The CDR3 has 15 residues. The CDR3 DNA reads TGTGCCAGCAGTGCCCCTCCGACAGGGAACACTGAAGCTTTCTTT. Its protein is CASSAPPTGNTEAFF.

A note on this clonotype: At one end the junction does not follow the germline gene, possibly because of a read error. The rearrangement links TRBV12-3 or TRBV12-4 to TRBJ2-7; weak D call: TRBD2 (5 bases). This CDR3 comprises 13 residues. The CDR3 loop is CTSSSSRAYEQYF. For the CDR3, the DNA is TGTACCAGCAGCTCCTCGCGGGCCTACGAGCAGTACTTC.

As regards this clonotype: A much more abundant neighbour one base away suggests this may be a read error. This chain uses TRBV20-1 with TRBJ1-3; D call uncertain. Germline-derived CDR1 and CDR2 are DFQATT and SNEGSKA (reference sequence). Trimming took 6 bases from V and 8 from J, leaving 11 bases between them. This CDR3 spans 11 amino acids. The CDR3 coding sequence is TGCAGTGCGAGGATTGAAGACACCATATATTTT. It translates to CSARIEDTIYF.

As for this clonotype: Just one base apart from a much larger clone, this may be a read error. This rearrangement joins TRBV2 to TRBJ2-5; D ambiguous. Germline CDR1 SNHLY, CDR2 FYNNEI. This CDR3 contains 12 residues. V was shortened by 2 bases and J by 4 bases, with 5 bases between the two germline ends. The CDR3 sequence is CASSEWRETQYF. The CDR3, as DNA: TGTGCCAGCAGTGAATGGCGAGAGACCCAGTACTTC.

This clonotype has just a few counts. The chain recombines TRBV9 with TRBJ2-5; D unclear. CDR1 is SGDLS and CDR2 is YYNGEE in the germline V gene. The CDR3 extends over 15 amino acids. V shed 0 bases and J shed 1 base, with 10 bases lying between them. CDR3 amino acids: CASSVGGGPQETQYF. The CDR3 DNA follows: TGTGCCAGCAGCGTAGGAGGTGGACCCCAAGAGACCCAGTACTTC.

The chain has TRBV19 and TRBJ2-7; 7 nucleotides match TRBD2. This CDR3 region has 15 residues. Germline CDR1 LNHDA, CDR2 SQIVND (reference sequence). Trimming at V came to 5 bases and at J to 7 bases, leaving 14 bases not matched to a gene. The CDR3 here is CASSPGLSLYDEQYF. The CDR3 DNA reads TGTGCCAGTAGTCCGGGACTAAGCCTCTACGATGAGCAGTACTTC.

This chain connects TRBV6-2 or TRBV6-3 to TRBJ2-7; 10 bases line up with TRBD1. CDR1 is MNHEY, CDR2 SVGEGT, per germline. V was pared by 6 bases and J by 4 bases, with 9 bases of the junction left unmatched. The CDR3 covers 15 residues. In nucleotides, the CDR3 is TGTGCCAGCAGAAAAGCCGGGACAGGGGAGTACGAGCAGTACTTC. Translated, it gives CASRKAGTGEYEQYF.

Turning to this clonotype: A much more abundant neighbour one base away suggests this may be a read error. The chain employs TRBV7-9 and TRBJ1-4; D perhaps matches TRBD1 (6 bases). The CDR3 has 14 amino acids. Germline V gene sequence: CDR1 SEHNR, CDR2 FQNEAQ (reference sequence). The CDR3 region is CAGSQTGTNEKLFF. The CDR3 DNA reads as TGTGCCGGCAGCCAGACAGGCACTAATGAAAAACTGTTTTTT. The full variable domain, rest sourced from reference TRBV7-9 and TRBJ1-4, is DTGVSQNPRHKITKRGQNVTFRCDPISEHNRLYWYRQTLGQGPEFLTYFQNEAQLEKSRLLSDRFSAERPKGSFSTLEIQRTEQGDSAMYLCAGSQTGTNEKLFFGSGTQLSVL.

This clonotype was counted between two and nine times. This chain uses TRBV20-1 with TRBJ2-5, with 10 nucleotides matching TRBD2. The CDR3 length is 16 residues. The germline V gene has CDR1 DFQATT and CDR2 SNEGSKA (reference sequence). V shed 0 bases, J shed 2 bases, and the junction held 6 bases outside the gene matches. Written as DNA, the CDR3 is TGCAGTGCTAGAGATATATTTAGCGGGGGGCAAGAGACCCAGTACTTC. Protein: CSARDIFSGGQETQYF.

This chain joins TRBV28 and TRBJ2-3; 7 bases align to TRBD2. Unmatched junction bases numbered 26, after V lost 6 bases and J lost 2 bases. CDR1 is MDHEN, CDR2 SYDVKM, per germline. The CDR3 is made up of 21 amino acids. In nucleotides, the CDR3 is TGTGCCAGCAGCACCGGGTCGAGGTTCCAGGCGGGAGAGAGAATCACAGATACGCAGTATTTT. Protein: CASSTGSRFQAGERITDTQYF.

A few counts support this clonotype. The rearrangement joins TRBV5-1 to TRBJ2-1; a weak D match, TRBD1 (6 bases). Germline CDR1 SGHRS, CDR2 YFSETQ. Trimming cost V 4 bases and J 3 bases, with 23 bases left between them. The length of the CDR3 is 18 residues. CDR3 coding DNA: TGCGCCAGCAGCCACACCCTTCAGGGGCAGAGAGACTACAATGAGCAGTTCTTC. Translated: CASSHTLQGQRDYNEQFF. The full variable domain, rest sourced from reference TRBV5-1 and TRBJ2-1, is KAGVTQTPRYLIKTRGQQVTLSCSPISGHRSVSWYQQTPGQGLQFLFEYFSETQRNKGNFPGRFSGRQFSNSRSEMNVSTLELGDSALYLCASSHTLQGQRDYNEQFFGPGTRLTVL.